Presented here are 25 T cell receptor beta chains from one specimen sequenced in a study of shared clonotypes between healthy human individuals. Clones were read by immunoSEQ multiplex PCR, and TCRdb kept only the in-frame ones, dropping some. The sample lists approximately 1.4 million clones, 95% to 99% occurring once. Sequencing was performed on naive CD4+ T cells sorted from blood. The sample's subset: CD45RA+ positively selected. These receptor sequences come from a man aged 25 to 40 in good health.

The chain recombines TRBV5-1 with TRBJ1-4; D gene unclear. The germline gives CDR1 SGHRS, CDR2 YFSETQ. V lost 4 bases and J lost 5, with 15 bases in between. The CDR3 runs to 15 residues. CDR3 sequence reads: CASSPREGLNEKLFF. CDR3 DNA sequence: TGCGCCAGCAGCCCAAGAGAGGGTCTAAATGAAAAACTGTTTTTT.

As to this clone: The sample contains more than one DNA sequence encoding this CDR3. J is TRBJ2-2 and V is TRBV5-4; weak D call: TRBD2 (6 bases). Trimming left V 0 bases short and J 2 bases short, with 8 bases between. The CDR3 has 15 amino acids. Germline V lookup: CDR1 SGHNT, CDR2 YYREEE (reference sequence). The CDR3 here is CASSLAGVNTGELFF. CDR3 sequence (DNA): TGTGCCAGCAGCTTGGCGGGAGTCAACACCGGGGAGCTGTTTTTT.

The rearrangement uses TRBV15 and TRBJ2-5; 10 positions match TRBD2. V lost 0 bases to trimming and J lost 5 bases; unmatched junction nucleotides: 12. The CDR3 consists of 18 residues. The germline V gene encodes CDR1 LNHNV and CDR2 YYDKDF (reference sequence). In DNA, the CDR3 is TGTGCCACCAGCAGAGATCTAGCGGGGGACCTAAGTGGGGAGACCCAGTACTTC. Its translation: CATSRDLAGDLSGETQYF.

The chain is built from TRBV11-1 and TRBJ2-1, with D tentatively TRBD2 (5 bases). The germline V gene encodes CDR1 SGHAT and CDR2 FQDESV (reference sequence). The CDR3 loop spans 15 amino acids. Trimming took 2 bases from V and 3 from J, leaving 11 bases between them. The CDR3 DNA reads as TGTGCCAGCAGCTTAATATCTGCGGGCTACAATGAGCAGTTCTTC. It translates to CASSLISAGYNEQFF.

V is TRBV6-5 and J is TRBJ2-2; the D gene could be TRBD1 or TRBD2 (6 bases each). This CDR3 is 14 amino acids long. Germline CDR1 MNHEY, CDR2 SVGAGI. Trimming cost V 6 bases and J 7 bases, with 15 bases left between them. The CDR3 loop reads CASRPSGADGELFF. DNA of the CDR3: TGTGCCAGCAGGCCTTCGGGGGCTGACGGGGAGCTGTTTTTT.

In this sample, this clone turned up once. The sample carries other DNA sequences with the same CDR3. This chain connects TRBV6-5 to TRBJ2-7; 7 bases are shared with TRBD1. Trimming at V came to 5 bases and at J to 3 bases, leaving 4 bases not matched to a gene. Germline assignment: CDR1 MNHEY and CDR2 SVGAGI. This CDR3 has 13 amino acids. DNA for the CDR3: TGTGCCAGCAGTCTGGGACAGAACTACGAGCAGTACTTC. Amino acids: CASSLGQNYEQYF.

As to this clone: Other nucleotide sequences from this sample produce the same CDR3. The gene calls are TRBV19 and TRBJ2-1, with no clear D. The V end was cut by 1 base, the J end by 4 bases, with 5 bases between. Germline V gives CDR1 LNHDA, CDR2 SQIVND (reference sequence). This CDR3 has 13 amino acids. CDR3 DNA sequence: TGTGCCAGTAGTATAGGCAATTACAATGAGCAGTTCTTC. Amino acids: CASSIGNYNEQFF. Full variable domain (missing parts from reference TRBV19 and TRBJ2-1): DGGITQSPKYLFRKEGQNVTLSCEQNLNHDAMYWYRQDPGQGLRLIYYSQIVNDFQKGDIAEGYSVSREKKESFPLTVTSAQKNPTAFYLCASSIGNYNEQFFGPGTRLTVL.

The gene calls are TRBV7-9 and TRBJ1-2; 7 nucleotides match TRBD1. CDR3 size: 15 residues. V gave up 5 bases and J gave up 0 bases; unmatched junction bases: 6. Per the germline V gene, CDR1 is SEHNR and CDR2 is FQNEAQ (reference sequence). The CDR3 nucleotides read TGTGCCAGCAGCGAATGGGACAGATCTAACTATGGCTACACCTTC. This translates into CASSEWDRSNYGYTF.

The CDR3, as DNA: TGTGCCAGCAGTGGCGACAGGGCCTTCACCGGGGAGCTGTTTTTT. Protein product: CASSGDRAFTGELFF. V usage is TRBV6-1 and J usage is TRBJ2-2; TRBD1 matches 7 bases. CDR3 length: 15 residues. Germline-derived CDR1 and CDR2 are MNHNS and SASEGT. V lost 4 bases and J lost 4; bases outside the gene matches: 6.

This rearrangement joins TRBV27 to TRBJ2-7, with D tentatively TRBD1 (6 bases). There are 14 residues in the CDR3. The V and J ends lost 2 bases and 4 bases respectively, with 12 bases between them. From germline, CDR1 is MNHEY and CDR2 SMNVEV (reference sequence). DNA for the CDR3: TGTGCCAGCAGTTTAAGTTACAGGGATTACGAGCAGTACTTC. This encodes CASSLSYRDYEQYF.

As to this clone: This sample also contains other DNA sequences that code for the same CDR3. The V gene is TRBV4-3, the J gene TRBJ2-1; D remains unclear. From germline, CDR1 is LGHNA and CDR2 YSLEER. Trimming took 0 bases from V and 4 from J, leaving 4 bases between them. This CDR3 is built from 13 residues. The CDR3 protein is CASSQELYNEQFF. The CDR3 bases are TGCGCCAGCAGCCAAGAACTATACAATGAGCAGTTCTTC.

The V gene is TRBV27, the J gene TRBJ1-1; 7 nucleotides match TRBD1. The CDR3 contains 15 residues. Trimming cost V 6 bases and J 6 bases; bases outside gene matches: 13. From germline, CDR1 is MNHEY and CDR2 SMNVEV (reference sequence). In DNA, the CDR3 is TGTGCCAGCAGCGGGACAGCCAGCATGATCGCTGAAGCTTTCTTT. Protein sequence: CASSGTASMIAEAFF.

The chain recombines TRBV7-2 with TRBJ2-3; 11 nucleotides agree with TRBD1. With 6 bases clipped from V and 2 bases from J, the junction kept 4 bases outside the gene matches. Germline CDR1 is SGHTA and CDR2 is FQGNSA. This CDR3 has 15 amino acids. This CDR3 is CASRPDRGPTDTQYF. DNA of the CDR3: TGTGCCAGCAGACCGGACAGGGGGCCCACAGATACGCAGTATTTT.

The chain has TRBV6-6 and TRBJ2-5; the D call may be TRBD1 or TRBD2 (5 bases each). CDR1 and CDR2 (germline): MNHNY, SVGAGI (reference sequence). V was cut by 5 bases and J by 2 bases, with 18 bases left in between. The CDR3 extends over 16 amino acids. CDR3 sequence reads: CASSAYDGAVQETQYF. CDR3 in DNA: TGTGCCAGCAGTGCGTATGACGGGGCGGTTCAAGAGACCCAGTACTTC.

V gene TRBV4-3 combines with J gene TRBJ2-7, with D perhaps matching TRBD2 (6 bases). The V and J ends lost 2 bases and 0 bases respectively, with 14 bases between them. The germline V gene encodes CDR1 LGHNA and CDR2 YSLEER. The CDR3 runs 16 residues. The CDR3 loop reads CASSQNRDLSSYEQYF. CDR3 nucleotides: TGCGCCAGCAGCCAAAACCGGGACTTGAGCTCCTACGAGCAGTACTTC.

The V gene is TRBV6-1, the J gene TRBJ2-3; perhaps TRBD2 as D (6 bases). Germline V CDR1 and CDR2: MNHNS, SASEGT. V shed 8 bases and J shed 3 bases, with 15 bases lying between them. This CDR3 is 14 amino acids long. This CDR3 reads CASDLVGGTDTQYF. The DNA for the CDR3 is TGTGCCAGCGACCTTGTGGGAGGAACAGATACGCAGTATTTT.

The rearrangement joins TRBV7-2 to TRBJ2-1; tentatively, D is TRBD2 (6 bases). The CDR3 covers 17 residues. Germline CDR1 SGHTA, CDR2 FQGNSA. The V and J ends lost 4 bases and 4 bases respectively, with 20 bases between them. CDR3 sequence: CASSSRGPGLFYNEQFF. The CDR3 DNA is TGTGCCAGCAGCTCTCGTGGCCCTGGACTATTTTACAATGAGCAGTTCTTC.

J is TRBJ2-3 and V is TRBV14; D perhaps matches TRBD2 (6 bases). Germline CDR1 reads SGHDN; CDR2 reads FVKESK. The CDR3 has 13 amino acids. Trimming took off 1 base at V and 6 bases at J, with 8 bases between the two ends. CDR3 nucleotides: TGTGCCAGCAGCCAAGGGCTAGCGGATACGCAGTATTTT. Translating it yields CASSQGLADTQYF.

The J gene is TRBJ2-7, the V gene TRBV7-6, with D perhaps TRBD1 or TRBD2 (5 bases each). This CDR3 has 16 residues. V lost 4 bases to trimming and J lost 5 bases, with 21 bases between them. Looked up from germline, CDR1 is SGHVS and CDR2 is FNYEAQ. The DNA of the CDR3 is TGTGCCAGCAGCTCTCTAAAATCGGGACGTGTTGACGAGCAGTACTTC. Its protein product is CASSSLKSGRVDEQYF.

A remark on this clone: Other DNA sequences in this sample translate to the same CDR3. The V gene is TRBV29-1, the J gene TRBJ2-3; 9 bases are a match to TRBD2. The CDR3 is made up of 14 amino acids. The germline gives CDR1 SQVTM, CDR2 ANQGSEA. V shed 4 bases and J 4 bases; nucleotides not matched to a gene: 6. The CDR3 loop reads CSVGGLAGPDTQYF. The CDR3 nucleotides read TGCAGCGTTGGGGGTCTAGCGGGACCAGATACGCAGTATTTT.

This sequence joins TRBV10-1 and TRBJ2-5; 8 bases match TRBD1. J was trimmed by 4 bases and V by 6 bases; bases with no gene match: 4. Germline lookup yields CDR1 WNHNN and CDR2 SYGVQD (reference sequence). This CDR3 comprises 13 residues. CDR3 in amino acids: CASRDRVGETQYF. CDR3 nucleotide sequence: TGCGCCAGCAGGGACAGGGTAGGAGAGACCCAGTACTTC.

The chain combines TRBV7-2 with TRBJ2-6; D not certain. There are 16 residues in the CDR3. The germline gives CDR1 SGHTA, CDR2 FQGNSA. V was cut by 5 bases and J by 0 bases, with 11 bases left in between. For the CDR3, the DNA is TGTGCCAGCAGCAATCTCGGACGCTCTGGGGCCAACGTCCTGACTTTC. It specifies CASSNLGRSGANVLTF.

J is TRBJ2-1 and V is TRBV7-3; 7 bases map to TRBD2. With V trimmed by 4 bases and J by 6 bases, 21 bases remained unmatched. The CDR3 is made up of 19 amino acids. CDR1 and CDR2 (germline): SGHTA, FQGTGA. Written as DNA, the CDR3 is TGTGCCAGCAGCTCGCGGGACGGCCGAACGCGGGAGTTTAGCAATGAGCAGTTCTTC. Translated, it gives CASSSRDGRTREFSNEQFF.

The V and J genes are TRBV10-3 and TRBJ2-2; TRBD2 aligns across 14 bases. The CDR3 has 17 amino acids. Germline V lookup: CDR1 ENHRY, CDR2 SYGVKD. With 2 bases clipped from V and 6 bases from J, the junction kept 5 bases outside the gene matches. This CDR3 reads CAISERLAGGPAGELFF. The CDR3 DNA reads as TGTGCCATCAGTGAGAGACTAGCGGGAGGGCCCGCCGGGGAGCTGTTTTTT.

About this clone itself: Other DNA sequences from this sample encode an identical CDR3 as well. V and J are TRBV5-1 and TRBJ2-3; 7 bases are shared with TRBD1. V lost 0 bases, J lost 1 base, and 5 bases stayed unmatched. CDR1 is SGHRS, CDR2 YFSETQ, per germline. The CDR3 sequence is 16 residues long. CDR3 sequence reads: CASSLGQGFGTDTQYF. CDR3 bases: TGCGCCAGCAGCTTGGGACAGGGCTTTGGCACAGATACGCAGTATTTT.